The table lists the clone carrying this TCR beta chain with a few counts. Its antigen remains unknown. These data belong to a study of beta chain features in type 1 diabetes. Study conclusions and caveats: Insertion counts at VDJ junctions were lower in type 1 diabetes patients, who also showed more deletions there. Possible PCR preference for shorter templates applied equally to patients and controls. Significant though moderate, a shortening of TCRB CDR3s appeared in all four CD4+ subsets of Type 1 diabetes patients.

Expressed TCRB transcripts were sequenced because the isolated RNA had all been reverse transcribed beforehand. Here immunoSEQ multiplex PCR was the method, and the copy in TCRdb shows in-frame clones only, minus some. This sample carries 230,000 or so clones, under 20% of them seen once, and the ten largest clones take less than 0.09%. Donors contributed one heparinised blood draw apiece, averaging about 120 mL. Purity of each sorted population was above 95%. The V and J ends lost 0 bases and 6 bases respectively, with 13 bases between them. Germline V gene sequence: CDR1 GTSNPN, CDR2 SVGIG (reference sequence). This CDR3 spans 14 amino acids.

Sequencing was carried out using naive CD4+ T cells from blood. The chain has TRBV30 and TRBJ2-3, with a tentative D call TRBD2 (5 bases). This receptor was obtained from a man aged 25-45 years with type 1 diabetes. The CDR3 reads CAWSVGLAPDTQYF. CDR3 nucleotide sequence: TGTGCCTGGAGTGTAGGTCTAGCACCGGATACGCAGTATTTT.